This T cell receptor beta chain was identified in a study of T cells in Graves' hyperthyroidism and ophthalmopathy. In its sample, this clonotype was seen many times. The CDR3 extends over 12 amino acids. Trimming cost V 0 bases and J 9 bases, with 8 bases left between them. Germline V gives CDR1 LGHDT, CDR2 YNNKEL (reference sequence). From RNA transcripts, TCR beta CDR3 regions were amplified. First-round RT-PCR with HTBI primers amplified the TCR CDR3 region. TCRdb recomputed calls from the multiplex PCR reads with MiXCR, one row per CDR3 protein. The sample shows about 560,000 distinct CDR3 sequences, roughly 17% of them seen only once.

This sequence joins TRBV3-1 and TRBJ1-1; D is ambiguous. The sequence came from a woman aged 18-35 years with Graves' hyperthyroidism. The material sequenced was blood. The CDR3 is CASSQDQTKAFF. Written as DNA, the CDR3 is TGTGCCAGCAGCCAAGATCAAACTAAAGCTTTCTTT.